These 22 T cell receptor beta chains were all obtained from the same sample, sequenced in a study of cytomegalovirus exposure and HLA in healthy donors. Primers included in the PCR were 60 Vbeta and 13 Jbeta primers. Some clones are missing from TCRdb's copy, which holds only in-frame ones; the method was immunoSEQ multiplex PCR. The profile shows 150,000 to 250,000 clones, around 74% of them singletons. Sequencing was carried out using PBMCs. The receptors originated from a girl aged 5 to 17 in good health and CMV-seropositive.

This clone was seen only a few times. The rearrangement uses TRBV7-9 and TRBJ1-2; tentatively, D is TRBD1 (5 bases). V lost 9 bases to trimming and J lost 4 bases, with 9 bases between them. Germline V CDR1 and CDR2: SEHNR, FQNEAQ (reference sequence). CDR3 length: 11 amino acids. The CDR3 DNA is TGTGCCAGGGCAGGGTCCTATGGCTACACCTTC. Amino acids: CARAGSYGYTF.

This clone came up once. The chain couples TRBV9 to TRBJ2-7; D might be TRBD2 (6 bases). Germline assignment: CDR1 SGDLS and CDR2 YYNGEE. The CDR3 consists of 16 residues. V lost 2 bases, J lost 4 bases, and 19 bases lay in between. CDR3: CASSVTGTGDFYEQYF. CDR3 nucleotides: TGTGCCAGCAGCGTGACGGGGACTGGTGACTTTTACGAGCAGTACTTC.

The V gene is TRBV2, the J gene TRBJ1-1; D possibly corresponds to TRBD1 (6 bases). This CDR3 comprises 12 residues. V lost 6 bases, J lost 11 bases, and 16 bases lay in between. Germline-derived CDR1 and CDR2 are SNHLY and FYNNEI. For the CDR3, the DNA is TGTGCCAGCAGGGGCGCAGGGGCGATGGCTTTCTTT. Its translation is CASRGAGAMAFF.

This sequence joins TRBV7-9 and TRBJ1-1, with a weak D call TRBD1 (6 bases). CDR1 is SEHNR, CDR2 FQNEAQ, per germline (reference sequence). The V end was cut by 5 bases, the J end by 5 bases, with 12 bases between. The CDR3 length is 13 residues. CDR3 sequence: CASSNTGKTEAFF. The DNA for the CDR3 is TGTGCCAGCAGCAACACAGGGAAGACTGAAGCTTTCTTT.

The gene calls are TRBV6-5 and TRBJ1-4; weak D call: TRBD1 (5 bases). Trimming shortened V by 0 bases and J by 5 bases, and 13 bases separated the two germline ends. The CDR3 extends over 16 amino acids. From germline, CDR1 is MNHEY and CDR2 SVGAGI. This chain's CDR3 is CASSYSNRMKNEKLFF. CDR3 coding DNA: TGTGCCAGCAGTTACTCGAACAGGATGAAAAATGAAAAACTGTTTTTT.

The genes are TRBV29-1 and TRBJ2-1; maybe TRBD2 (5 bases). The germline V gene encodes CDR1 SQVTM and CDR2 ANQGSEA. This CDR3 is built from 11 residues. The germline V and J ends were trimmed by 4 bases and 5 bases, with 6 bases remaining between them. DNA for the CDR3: TGCAGCGTTGGAGGGAACAATGAGCAGTTCTTC. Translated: CSVGGNNEQFF.

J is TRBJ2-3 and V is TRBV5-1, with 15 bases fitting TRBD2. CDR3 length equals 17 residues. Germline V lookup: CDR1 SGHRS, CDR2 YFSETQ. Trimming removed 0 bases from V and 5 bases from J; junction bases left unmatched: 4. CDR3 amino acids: CASSLGTSGGARDTQYF. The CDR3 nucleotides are TGCGCCAGCAGCTTGGGGACTAGCGGGGGGGCTAGAGATACGCAGTATTTT.

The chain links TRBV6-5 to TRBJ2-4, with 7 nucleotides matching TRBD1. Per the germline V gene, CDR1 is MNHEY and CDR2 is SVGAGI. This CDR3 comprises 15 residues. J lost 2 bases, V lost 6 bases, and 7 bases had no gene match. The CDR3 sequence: CASSSGGSSKNIQYF. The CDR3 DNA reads TGTGCCAGCAGCTCAGGGGGATCGTCCAAAAACATTCAGTACTTC.

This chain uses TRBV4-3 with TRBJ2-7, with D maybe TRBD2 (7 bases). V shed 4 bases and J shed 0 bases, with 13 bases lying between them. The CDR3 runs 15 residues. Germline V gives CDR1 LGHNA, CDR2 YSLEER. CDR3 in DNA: TGCGCCAGCAGCCCCCAGGCGGGGGCCTCCTACGAGCAGTACTTC. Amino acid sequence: CASSPQAGASYEQYF.

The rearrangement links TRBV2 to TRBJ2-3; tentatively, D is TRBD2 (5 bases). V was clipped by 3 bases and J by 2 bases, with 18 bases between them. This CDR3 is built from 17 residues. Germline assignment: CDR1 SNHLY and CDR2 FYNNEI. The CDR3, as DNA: TGTGCCAGCAGTGACCTCCTGACTACCGGTAACACAGATACGCAGTATTTT. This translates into CASSDLLTTGNTDTQYF.

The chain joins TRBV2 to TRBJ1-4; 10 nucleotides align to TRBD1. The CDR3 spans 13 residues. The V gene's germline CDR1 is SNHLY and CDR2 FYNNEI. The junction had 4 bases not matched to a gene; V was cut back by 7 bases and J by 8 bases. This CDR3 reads CASKGQGVEKLFF. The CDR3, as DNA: TGTGCCAGCAAAGGACAGGGGGTGGAAAAACTGTTTTTT.

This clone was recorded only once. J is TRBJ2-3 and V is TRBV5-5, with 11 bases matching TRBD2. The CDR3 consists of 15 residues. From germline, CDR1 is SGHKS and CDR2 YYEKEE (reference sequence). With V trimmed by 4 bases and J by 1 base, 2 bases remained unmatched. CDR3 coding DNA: TGTGCCAGCAGCGGTAGCGGGGGGGGCACAGATACGCAGTATTTT. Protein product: CASSGSGGGTDTQYF.

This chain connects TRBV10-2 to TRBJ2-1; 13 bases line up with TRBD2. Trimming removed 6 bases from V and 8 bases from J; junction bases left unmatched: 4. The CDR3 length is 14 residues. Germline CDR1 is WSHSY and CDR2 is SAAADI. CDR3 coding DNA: TGCGCCAGCAGGACTAGCGGGGGGTTGGATGAGCAGTTCTTC. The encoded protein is CASRTSGGLDEQFF.

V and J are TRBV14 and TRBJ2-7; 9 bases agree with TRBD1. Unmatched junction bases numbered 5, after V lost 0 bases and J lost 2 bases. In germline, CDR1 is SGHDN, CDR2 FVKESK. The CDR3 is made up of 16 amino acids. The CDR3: CASSQEGGDRAYEQYF. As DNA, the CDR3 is TGTGCCAGCAGCCAAGAGGGAGGGGACAGGGCCTACGAGCAGTACTTC.

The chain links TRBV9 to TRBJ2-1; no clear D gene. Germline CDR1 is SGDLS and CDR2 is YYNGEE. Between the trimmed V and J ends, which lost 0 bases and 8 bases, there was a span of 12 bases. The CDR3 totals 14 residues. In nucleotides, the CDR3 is TGTGCCAGCAGCGTAGTCCCTCGCACGGATGAGCAGTTCTTC. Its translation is CASSVVPRTDEQFF. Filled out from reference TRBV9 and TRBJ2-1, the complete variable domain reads DSGVTQTPKHLITATGQRVTLRCSPRSGDLSVYWYQQSLDQGLQFLIQYYNGEERAKGNILERFSAQQFPDLHSELNLSSLELGDSALYFCASSVVPRTDEQFFGPGTRLTVL.

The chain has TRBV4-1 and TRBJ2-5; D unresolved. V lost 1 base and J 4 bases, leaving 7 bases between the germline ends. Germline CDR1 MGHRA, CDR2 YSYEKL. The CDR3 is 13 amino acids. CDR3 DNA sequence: TGCGCCAGCAGCCAAGTAGATTTAGAGACCCAGTACTTC. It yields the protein CASSQVDLETQYF.

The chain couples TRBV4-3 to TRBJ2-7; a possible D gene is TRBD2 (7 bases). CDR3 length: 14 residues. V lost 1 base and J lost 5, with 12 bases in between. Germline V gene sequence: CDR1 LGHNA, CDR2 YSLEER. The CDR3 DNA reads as TGCGCCAGCAGCCAAGGAGGGGGGGACGACGAGCAGTACTTC. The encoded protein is CASSQGGGDDEQYF.

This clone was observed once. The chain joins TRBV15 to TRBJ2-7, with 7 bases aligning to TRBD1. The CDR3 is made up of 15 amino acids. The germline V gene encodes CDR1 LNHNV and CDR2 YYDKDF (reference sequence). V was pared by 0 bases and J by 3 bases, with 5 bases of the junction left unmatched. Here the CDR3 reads CATSRESGQIYEQYF. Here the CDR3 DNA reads TGTGCCACCAGCAGAGAATCGGGACAGATCTACGAGCAGTACTTC.

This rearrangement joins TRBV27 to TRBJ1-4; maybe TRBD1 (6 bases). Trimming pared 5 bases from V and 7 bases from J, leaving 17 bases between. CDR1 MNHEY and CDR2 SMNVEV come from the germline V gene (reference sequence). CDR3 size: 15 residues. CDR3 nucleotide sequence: TGTGCCAGCAGTCCATGGGGGGGGCGAGGTGAAAAACTGTTTTTT. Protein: CASSPWGGRGEKLFF.

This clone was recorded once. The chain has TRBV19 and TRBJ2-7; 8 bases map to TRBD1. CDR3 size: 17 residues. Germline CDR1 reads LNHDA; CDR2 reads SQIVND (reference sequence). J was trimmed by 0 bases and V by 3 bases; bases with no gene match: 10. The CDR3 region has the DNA TGTGCCAGTAGTATGGCCCCCGGGACAGGTTTCTCCTACGAGCAGTACTTC. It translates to CASSMAPGTGFSYEQYF.

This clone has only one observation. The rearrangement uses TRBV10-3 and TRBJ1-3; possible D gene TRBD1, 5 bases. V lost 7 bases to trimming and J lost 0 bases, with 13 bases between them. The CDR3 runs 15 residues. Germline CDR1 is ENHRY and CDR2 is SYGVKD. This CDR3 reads CAINPDSFSGNTIYF. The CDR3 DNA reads TGTGCCATCAACCCCGACAGTTTCTCTGGAAACACCATATATTTT.

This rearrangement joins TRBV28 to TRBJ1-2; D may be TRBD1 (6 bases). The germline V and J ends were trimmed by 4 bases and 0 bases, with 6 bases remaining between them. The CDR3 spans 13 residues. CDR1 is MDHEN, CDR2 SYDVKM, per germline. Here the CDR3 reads CASSWTANYGYTF. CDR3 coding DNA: TGTGCCAGCAGTTGGACAGCTAACTATGGCTACACCTTC.